The 22 T cell receptor beta chains presented below share a single source sample, sequenced in a study of T cell responses to AZD1222 COVID-19 vaccine. TCRdb's copy holds only in-frame clones and misses some; the assay was immunoSEQ multiplex PCR. This sample carries 150,000 or so clones, approximately 87% of them seen once, and the ten largest clones take roughly 5%. The input for sequencing was peripheral blood, taken on day 0 of MenACWY control vaccination. These receptors were collected from an adult in good health.

The rearrangement joins TRBV7-9 to TRBJ1-2; TRBD1 matches 10 bases. Germline V gives CDR1 SEHNR, CDR2 FQNEAQ (reference sequence). The CDR3 is 14 residues long. The trim removed 5 bases at V and 8 bases at J, leaving 8 bases unmatched. CDR3 DNA: TGTGCCAGCAGCGCGCGACAGGGGGCGATAGGCTACACCTTC. Amino acids: CASSARQGAIGYTF.

This sequence joins TRBV11-2 and TRBJ1-2; D is unresolved. The CDR3 covers 15 residues. Germline CDR1 SGHAT, CDR2 FQNNGV. Trimming shortened V by 1 base and J by 6 bases, and 15 bases separated the two germline ends. CDR3 amino acids: CASSLAQQTAHGYTF. The CDR3 DNA follows: TGTGCCAGCAGCTTAGCACAACAGACGGCGCATGGCTACACCTTC.

The chain uses TRBV6-1 and TRBJ1-2; 7 bases are a match to TRBD1. This CDR3 contains 18 residues. V lost 2 bases to trimming and J lost 3 bases; unmatched junction nucleotides: 15. The germline V gene has CDR1 MNHNS and CDR2 SASEGT. The CDR3 DNA follows: TGTGCCAGCAGTGAATTTGGGGCGGGGACAGTAAATGACTATGGCTACACCTTC. This gives the protein CASSEFGAGTVNDYGYTF.

The chain links TRBV6-1 to TRBJ2-6; D might be TRBD1 or TRBD2, each matching 5 bases. Germline V gene lookup returns CDR1 MNHNS and CDR2 SASEGT. The ends were cut back, 3 bases at V and 0 bases at J, with 12 bases in the middle. The CDR3 totals 17 residues. The CDR3 coding sequence is TGTGCCAGCAGTGAGCCCGGGACCCCCTCTGGGGCCAACGTCCTGACTTTC. This codes for CASSEPGTPSGANVLTF.

The V call is TRBV5-1, the J call TRBJ2-3; D unresolved. V was clipped by 0 bases and J by 2 bases, with 10 bases between them. The CDR3 totals 15 residues. Germline V gene lookup returns CDR1 SGHRS and CDR2 YFSETQ. The CDR3 DNA reads as TGCGCCAGCAGCTTGGACTTTACAAACACAGATACGCAGTATTTT. It is translated as CASSLDFTNTDTQYF.

The rearrangement joins TRBV19 to TRBJ1-4, with TRBD1 as a possible D gene (5 bases). The CDR3 runs 17 residues. Trimming took off 3 bases at V and 0 bases at J, with 14 bases between the two ends. Germline CDR1 and CDR2: LNHDA and SQIVND (reference sequence). CDR3 sequence reads: CASSIGRGYATNEKLFF. The CDR3, as DNA: TGTGCCAGTAGTATCGGGCGGGGGTATGCAACTAATGAAAAACTGTTTTTT. The full variable domain, its missing parts supplied by reference TRBV19 and TRBJ1-4, is DGGITQSPKYLFRKEGQNVTLSCEQNLNHDAMYWYRQDPGQGLRLIYYSQIVNDFQKGDIAEGYSVSREKKESFPLTVTSAQKNPTAFYLCASSIGRGYATNEKLFFGSGTQLSVL.

The rearrangement links TRBV19 to TRBJ1-2; 9 bases are shared with TRBD1. V lost 7 bases, J lost 7 bases, and 13 bases stayed unmatched. In germline, CDR1 is LNHDA, CDR2 SQIVND (reference sequence). The CDR3 covers 15 residues. CDR3 loop: CASNPTMGQGSGYTF. As DNA, the CDR3 is TGTGCCAGTAACCCGACAATGGGACAGGGAAGTGGCTACACCTTC.

The chain links TRBV24-1 to TRBJ2-7; 8 bases fit TRBD2. Germline V gene lookup returns CDR1 KGHDR and CDR2 SFDVKD. The junction had 6 bases not matched to a gene; V was cut back by 3 bases and J by 6 bases. This CDR3 has 14 residues. The CDR3 is CATSDAGTSPEQYF. CDR3 nucleotide sequence: TGTGCCACCAGTGATGCCGGGACTAGTCCCGAGCAGTACTTC.

V is TRBV5-8 and J is TRBJ2-2; D not resolved. The CDR3 contains 16 residues. Germline values: CDR1 SGHTS, CDR2 YDEGEE. Trimming removed 7 bases at V and 6 bases at J, with 22 bases between. CDR3 DNA: TGTGCCAGCTCCCCCCTGGTGAGCGTACGAGCCGGGGAGCTGTTTTTT. It specifies CASSPLVSVRAGELFF. The full variable domain, in which reference TRBV5-8 and TRBJ2-2 provide the parts outside the CDR3, is EAGVTQSPTHLIKTRGQQATLRCSPISGHTSVYWYQQALGLGLQFLLWYDEGEERNRGNFPPRFSGRQFPNYSSELNVNALELEDSALYLCASSPLVSVRAGELFFGEGSRLTVL.

V usage is TRBV6-4 and J usage is TRBJ1-1; the D gene is possibly TRBD1 (5 bases). Germline CDR1 reads MRHNA; CDR2 reads SNTAGT. V lost 6 bases to trimming and J lost 1 base, with 12 bases between them. The CDR3 contains 14 residues. The CDR3 loop reads CASRPGPTNTEAFF. CDR3 nucleotides: TGTGCCAGCAGACCGGGACCTACGAACACTGAAGCTTTCTTT.

The chain carries TRBV11-2 and TRBJ2-7; D tentatively fits TRBD1 or TRBD2 (5 bases each). Germline V lookup: CDR1 SGHAT, CDR2 FQNNGV. CDR3 length: 15 residues. The ends were cut back, 6 bases at V and 1 base at J, with 16 bases in the middle. The CDR3, as DNA: TGTGCCAGCAGTGTAGACCTCGGGGCATCCTACGAGCAGTACTTC. This codes for CASSVDLGASYEQYF.

The CDR3 reads CASSERGTSGNTIYF. The DNA for the CDR3 is TGTGCCAGCAGTGAACGAGGGACCTCTGGAAACACCATATATTTT. V gene TRBV2 combines with J gene TRBJ1-3; the D gene is possibly TRBD1 (5 bases). V was clipped by 2 bases and J by 0 bases, with 8 bases between them. CDR1 and CDR2 (germline): SNHLY, FYNNEI. The CDR3 sequence is 15 residues long.

This clone was found once. The rearrangement links TRBV6-1 to TRBJ1-2; a weak D match, TRBD1 (5 bases). The CDR3 is made up of 14 amino acids. Per the germline V gene, CDR1 is MNHNS and CDR2 is SASEGT. V was clipped by 1 base and J by 7 bases, with 13 bases between them. The CDR3: CASSEESGRSGYTF. In DNA form, the CDR3 reads TGTGCCAGCAGTGAAGAGTCAGGGAGGTCTGGCTACACCTTC.

The rearrangement uses TRBV12-5 and TRBJ2-5; the D is unclear. V dropped 3 bases and J dropped 4 bases, with 9 bases sitting between them. Per the germline V gene, CDR1 is LGHNT and CDR2 is FRNRAP. This CDR3 has 13 amino acids. The CDR3 sequence: CASGLRWGETQYF. DNA of the CDR3: TGTGCTAGTGGTTTACGTTGGGGAGAGACCCAGTACTTC. The full variable domain, its missing parts supplied by reference TRBV12-5 and TRBJ2-5, is DARVTQTPRHKVTEMGQEVTMRCQPILGHNTVFWYRQTMMQGLELLAYFRNRAPLDDSGMPKDRFSAEMPDATLATLKIQPSEPRDSAVYFCASGLRWGETQYFGPGTRLLVL.

V gene TRBV15 combines with J gene TRBJ1-6; perhaps TRBD1 as D (5 bases). Per the germline V gene, CDR1 is LNHNV and CDR2 is YYDKDF (reference sequence). V shed 3 bases and J shed 9 bases, with 9 bases lying between them. This CDR3 has 13 residues. The CDR3 bases are TGTGCCACCAGCAGGGATCAGGGTTCACCCCTCCACTTT. It encodes CATSRDQGSPLHF.

The rearrangement joins TRBV5-4 to TRBJ1-2, with 9 bases aligning to TRBD1. The germline V gene has CDR1 SGHNT and CDR2 YYREEE (reference sequence). This CDR3 has 15 residues. With V trimmed by 3 bases and J by 5 bases, 8 bases remained unmatched. In DNA, the CDR3 is TGTGCCAGCAGCTCCCGACAGGGGGGGAATTATGGCTACACCTTC. Translating gives CASSSRQGGNYGYTF.

The V and J genes are TRBV29-1 and TRBJ1-1; D remains unclear. In germline, CDR1 is SQVTM, CDR2 ANQGSEA. This CDR3 has 11 residues. The V gene lost 3 bases and the J gene lost 6 bases, with 8 bases spanning the gap. The CDR3 here is CSVEQVSEAFF. The CDR3 nucleotides are TGCAGCGTTGAGCAGGTCTCTGAAGCTTTCTTT. Drawing the rest from reference TRBV29-1 and TRBJ1-1, the complete variable domain is SAVISQKPSRDICQRGTSLTIQCQVDSQVTMMFWYRQQPGQSLTLIATANQGSEATYESGFVIDKFPISRPNLTFSTLTVSNMSPEDSSIYLCSVEQVSEAFFGQGTRLTVV.

This rearrangement joins TRBV29-1 to TRBJ1-1, with D hard to call. Germline V CDR1 and CDR2: SQVTM, ANQGSEA. The length of the CDR3 is 12 residues. The V end lost 7 bases, the J end lost 1 base, and 10 bases lay between the germline ends. CDR3 sequence (DNA): TGCAGCGCCTGGACGGAGAACACTGAAGCTTTCTTT. Translating gives CSAWTENTEAFF.

This chain links TRBV4-1 with TRBJ1-3, with a weak D call TRBD1 (5 bases). The CDR3 runs 17 residues. Looked up from germline, CDR1 is MGHRA and CDR2 is YSYEKL. V lost 4 bases to trimming and J lost 2 bases, with 18 bases between them. CDR3 loop: CASSPAKGPSPGNTIYF. CDR3 nucleotides: TGCGCCAGCAGCCCCGCGAAGGGGCCGTCTCCTGGAAACACCATATATTTT.

In its sample, this clone was seen a few times. CDR3 amino acids: CASSPTQGGQGARHYGYTF. CDR3 sequence (DNA): TGTGCCAGCAGCCCCACCCAGGGGGGACAGGGGGCGCGCCACTATGGCTACACCTTC. V usage is TRBV27 and J usage is TRBJ1-2, with TRBD1 identical over 12 bases. This CDR3 has 19 residues. The J segment lost 3 bases and the V segment lost 6 bases, leaving 17 bases of the junction unmatched. Germline V gene data show CDR1 as MNHEY and CDR2 as SMNVEV (reference sequence).

The chain recombines TRBV19 with TRBJ2-2; TRBD2 matches 12 bases. The germline gives CDR1 LNHDA, CDR2 SQIVND (reference sequence). V shed 3 bases, J shed 4 bases, and the junction held 6 bases outside the gene matches. The CDR3 loop spans 17 amino acids. The CDR3 region has the DNA TGTGCCAGTAGTATTGCTAGCGGGAGGGTCGGCACCGGGGAGCTGTTTTTT. Its translation: CASSIASGRVGTGELFF. The full variable domain, in which reference TRBV19 and TRBJ2-2 provide the parts outside the CDR3, is DGGITQSPKYLFRKEGQNVTLSCEQNLNHDAMYWYRQDPGQGLRLIYYSQIVNDFQKGDIAEGYSVSREKKESFPLTVTSAQKNPTAFYLCASSIASGRVGTGELFFGEGSRLTVL.

The V call is TRBV2, the J call TRBJ1-6; 7 positions agree with TRBD1. In germline, CDR1 is SNHLY, CDR2 FYNNEI. J gave up 5 bases and V 7 bases, and 8 bases lay outside the gene matches. The CDR3 runs to 15 residues. The CDR3 DNA follows: TGTGCCAGCATCCTGACAGGGCTTCATAATTCACCCCTCCACTTT. This sequence encodes CASILTGLHNSPLHF.